This T cell receptor beta chain was found in a study of blood T cell repertoires in COVID-19 (dated by TCRdb to 2020 to 2021). In the study overall: The collaborator samples originated in the United States, Italy and Spain and spanned the acute and convalescent phases of COVID-19. The material from the prospective study consisted of cDNA or gDNA derived from T cells, B-cell-depleted T cells, or PBMCs. Deeply sampled blood TCRbeta repertoires from subjects exposed to, actively infected with, or recovered from COVID-19 were included in the dataset. A freely available public database, intended as a resource for researchers studying the immune response to SARS-CoV-2, is where the repertoires were released. Samples came from the ongoing ImmuneRACE study (first 160 participants) plus 1,254 subjects from 6 global collaborators. Nearly every sample came with metadata listing a de-identified subject ID, COVID-19 status, age in years and sex. Where available, HLA class I and class II types were obtained from metadata supplied by the sample provider rather than from assay-based typing.

Trimming takes 1 base from V and 0 bases from J, and the germline ends sit 6 bases apart. Per the germline V gene (reference sequence), SEHNR is the CDR1 and FQNEAQ is the CDR2. The CDR3 spans 15 residues, from the cysteine through the phenylalanine. Here the CDR3 DNA is all that survives: 45 bases in frame from base 1. The immunoSEQ Assay, a bias-controlled multiplex PCR, was used to amplify TCRbeta CDR3 regions from genomic DNA. Concerning the study's data processing: Within the assay, amplification of reference gene primers was used to estimate how many nucleated cells each sample contained. To quantify the absolute abundance of each unique TCRbeta CDR3 rearrangement, sequence reads were collapsed and filtered. For each sample, productive Simpson clonality was calculated as the square root of Simpson's diversity index over productive rearrangements. TCRdb retrieved this table from immuneACCESS and kept in-frame rearrangements only. Not all clones are present; in checked studies, unresolved V genes account for under half, and no reason is known for the remainder. Clonal size and the V and J genes are those of that table, whereas D and trimming came from the DNA. Within this sample are about 190,000 clones, with less than 85% of them counted one time only. About 10% of the sample is held by the ten biggest clonotypes.

Collaborating institutions collected whole blood in K2EDTA tubes following their own protocols. Collaborator samples were shipped for TCRbeta analysis as frozen whole blood, isolated PBMCs, or DNA extracted from either sample type. Broader findings and caveats from the paper: How much clinical and demographic metadata was included differed by source and by participant, and the metadata was provided uncurated.

This clone was recorded once. Its antigen remains unidentified. No much larger clone is present one base from it, and per-base qualities are unavailable. This sequence originates from a woman over 75 with active or convalescent COVID-19. The sequenced sample consisted of peripheral blood. The chain is assembled from TRBV7-9 and TRBJ2-2; matching of 6 bases hints at TRBD2 as the D gene. The CDR3 reads CASSLGGANTGELFF. The nucleotides are TGTGCCAGCAGCTTAGGGGGGGCGAACACCGGGGAGCTGTTTTTT.